This T cell receptor beta chain was profiled in a study of identical twins (dated by TCRdb to the mid-2010s). About the investigation overall: The study deep-sequenced TCR alpha and beta repertoires from monozygotic twins, unrelated adults of various ages and cord blood to test whether fetal clonotypes persist. To rule out contamination, the twin experiments were replicated at different times with different library preparation protocols. Broad study findings and their caveats: Because the same donors could not be followed over many years, conclusions were based on cross-sectional statistical analysis. Compared with coincidental sharing between unrelated individuals, out-of-frame TCR alpha sequences shared between twins showed an excess of sequences with low generation probability. Abundant cord blood beta clonotypes carried fewer insertions; young adult naive repertoires showed a weaker similar trend, while memory repertoires showed none. Zero-insertion analyses could be partly confounded by invariant T cells such as MAIT and iNKT, although diverse VJ usage argued against such confounding for most clonotypes. Out-of-frame TCR alpha sharing in monozygotic twins was systematically underestimated by recombination models, whereas sharing between unrelated individuals was in agreement with the recombination models. Excess twin sharing in beta out-of-frame sequences was weaker because fewer shared sequences lowered the signal-to-noise ratio.

The library was prepared using 5' RACE. Sequencing used an Illumina HiSeq 2000. A universal primer binding site was added through template switching, and the final cDNA carried a unique molecular identifier so that TCR cDNA molecules could be counted accurately. Specific primers in the conserved constant-segment region were used to synthesize first-strand cDNA for TCR alpha and beta chains. To control for contamination, every cDNA library carried two barcodes: a SMART-Mk sample barcode plus Illumina barcodes. TruSeq adapter sequences, together with Illumina sample barcodes, were added in two successive PCR steps. The Illumina HiSeq platform was used with custom primers to sequence TCR alpha and beta cDNA libraries. The published analysis was carried out like this. MiGEC was used to process raw reads and extract unique molecular identifiers, and MiXCR was used to find CDR3 positions. For each individual, recombination models were inferred using an EM algorithm with the repgenHMM and IGoR tools. Shared clonotype analysis was performed with the tcR package in R, normalizing sharing by the product of cloneset sizes. To study raw recombination without the effects of thymic and clonal selection, out-of-frame nonproductive sequences were analyzed. TCRdb itself trimmed the public reads at Q25 with fastp, ran MiXCR and retained productive beta chains. One record per CDR3 amino acid sequence lists the most common genes and DNA. TCRdb's processing, not the authors' own work, is the source of the V and J calls. Recorded for this sample are around 160,000 distinct CDR3 sequences; roughly 3.2% of them occurred a single time. The biggest ten clones account for more than 6.5% of the sample.

The table lists this clonotype with many counts. It has no known antigen specificity. No clone much larger than this one lies a single base away; base qualities are absent. V is reduced by 1 base and J by 7 bases, leaving a spacing of 13 bases between them. From the cysteine up to the phenylalanine, the CDR3 has a length of 14 residues. The sequence is cut down to CDR3 DNA, 42 bases in frame from base 1. All donors were healthy Caucasians. Using Miltenyi CD45RO+ enrichment and human naive T-cell isolation kits, memory (CD45RO+) and naive T cells were isolated from PBMC. The TCR sequence derives from a man aged 18 to 30 in good health. The chain is encoded by TRBV12-3 or TRBV12-4 joined to TRBJ1-1, with TRBD1 tentatively as D gene (5 bases match). The sequenced sample consisted of memory T cells sorted from blood. In light of the paper, this sample's cell subset or site label describes: CD45RO+ enriched T cells. The nucleotide sequence is given as TGTGCCAGCAGTTTAGGACAGTCGGTCGGTGAAGCTTTCTTT. This translates into CASSLGQSVGEAFF.